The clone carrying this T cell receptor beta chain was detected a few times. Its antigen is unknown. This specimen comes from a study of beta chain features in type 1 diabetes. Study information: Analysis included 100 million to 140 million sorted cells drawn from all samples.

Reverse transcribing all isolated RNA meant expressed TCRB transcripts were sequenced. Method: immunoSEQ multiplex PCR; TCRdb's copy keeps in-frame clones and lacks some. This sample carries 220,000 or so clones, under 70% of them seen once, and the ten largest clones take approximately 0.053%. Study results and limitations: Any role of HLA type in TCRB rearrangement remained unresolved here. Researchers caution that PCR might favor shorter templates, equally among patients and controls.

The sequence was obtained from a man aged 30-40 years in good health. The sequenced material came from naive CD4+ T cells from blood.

The CDR3 nucleotides read TGTGCCTGGAGTGTGCGAGCGGACTCCTACGAGCAGTACTTC. It yields the protein CAWSVRADSYEQYF. V and J are TRBV30 and TRBJ2-7, with a tentative D call TRBD2 (5 bases). Between the trimmed V and J ends, which lost 0 bases and 0 bases, there was a span of 9 bases. Germline V gene sequence: CDR1 GTSNPN, CDR2 SVGIG (reference sequence). There are 14 residues in the CDR3.